This T cell receptor beta chain derives from a study of T cells in Graves' hyperthyroidism and ophthalmopathy. Germline CDR1 is SGHTA and CDR2 is FQGTGA. The CDR3 contains 15 residues. The ends lost 5 bases at V and 7 bases at J; junction bases unmatched: 5. This clonotype was picked up a small number of times. Investigators excluded patients with uncontrolled infection, other autoimmune disease, pregnancy or lactation. What was amplified from RNA transcripts were TCR beta CDR3 regions. RT-PCR in the first round (using the HTBI primer set) targeted the TCR CDR3. TCRdb recomputed calls from the multiplex PCR reads with MiXCR, one row per CDR3 protein. The table lists 490,000 or so distinct CDR3 sequences, about 16% of them singletons.

This clonotype originated in a woman aged 25-40 years with Graves' ophthalmopathy. Input material: blood. V is TRBV7-3 and J is TRBJ2-1, with 13 bases identical to TRBD2. This chain's CDR3 is CASSPRTSGGNEQFF. For the CDR3, the DNA is TGTGCCAGCAGCCCTCGGACTAGCGGGGGAAATGAGCAGTTCTTC.